One TCR beta chain is described in this entry. Sample-barcoded 5' priming and a J-beta primer mix drove a second PCR of roughly 7 to 11 cycles. Using its own MiXCR run on the 5' RACE reads, TCRdb lists one record per CDR3 protein. Found here are fewer than 2 million distinct CDR3 sequences, roughly two fifths of them singletons; the top ten hold 23%. Germline loops: CDR1 MNHEY, CDR2 SVGEGT. Deletions cut 11 bases from V and 4 bases from J, with 20 bases between. The CDR3 length is 14 residues. This sample stems from a study of blood T cells in healthy people across ages. The sequence derives from a human donor in good health. The source material was blood. The chain links TRBV6-2 or TRBV6-3 to TRBJ1-2; D remains ambiguous. The CDR3 DNA sequence: TGTGCCTCCCGAGGATCTGGGGAGGGCTATGGCTACACCTTC. This encodes CASRGSGEGYGYTF.